These 22 T cell receptor beta chains were all obtained from the same sample, sequenced in a study of OX40 agonist ivuxolimab in advanced cancers. The method was immunoSEQ multiplex PCR; TCRdb's version includes in-frame clones alone and lacks a portion of them. The data hold 57,000 or so clones, with approximately 90% observed a single time. The input for sequencing was CD4+ or CD8+ T cells sorted from blood, taken in a trial of the OX40 agonist ivuxolimab. The receptors come from an adult with an advanced solid tumor such as melanoma, head and neck, liver or kidney cancer.

This chain joins TRBV7-9 and TRBJ1-5; TRBD1 aligns across 8 bases. J gave up 5 bases and V 1 base, and 1 base lay outside the gene matches. From germline, CDR1 is SEHNR and CDR2 FQNEAQ (reference sequence). The CDR3 is 14 residues long. This chain's CDR3 is CASSLGTGHQPQHF. CDR3 coding DNA: TGTGCCAGCAGCTTAGGGACAGGGCATCAGCCCCAGCATTTT.

CDR3 residues: CASSQWTGGSGNTIYF. The CDR3 DNA follows: TGTGCCAGCAGCCAATGGACAGGGGGTTCTGGAAACACCATATATTTT. The V gene is TRBV4-2, the J gene TRBJ1-3; 10 nucleotides line up with TRBD1. CDR1 is LGHNA, CDR2 YNFKEQ, per germline. This CDR3 comprises 16 residues. V trimming: 2 bases; J trimming: 1 base; junction bases outside the gene matches: 2.

V usage is TRBV19 and J usage is TRBJ2-2; 7 nucleotides line up with TRBD2. The CDR3 is 16 amino acids. Germline loops: CDR1 LNHDA, CDR2 SQIVND (reference sequence). Unmatched junction bases numbered 10, after V lost 3 bases and J lost 6 bases. Written as DNA, the CDR3 is TGTGCCAGTAGTATTTCCTTGGCGGGAGCATCCGGGGAGCTGTTTTTT. Translated, it gives CASSISLAGASGELFF.

The CDR3 region is CASSFSSQGYEQYF. CDR3 nucleotide sequence: TGTGCCAGCAGTTTCTCTAGCCAGGGTTACGAGCAGTACTTC. The V and J genes are TRBV28 and TRBJ2-7; tentatively, D is TRBD1 or TRBD2 (5 bases each). Trimming shortened V by 3 bases and J by 4 bases, and 13 bases separated the two germline ends. CDR1 and CDR2 from the germline V gene are MDHEN and SYDVKM. The CDR3 is made up of 14 amino acids.

In this sample, this clone turned up once. The rearrangement links TRBV4-2 to TRBJ2-7; TRBD2 aligns across 8 bases. Per the germline V gene, CDR1 is LGHNA and CDR2 is YNFKEQ. With V trimmed by 0 bases and J by 3 bases, 1 base remained unmatched. The CDR3 totals 14 residues. The CDR3 loop is CASSQEREVYEQYF. In DNA form, the CDR3 reads TGTGCCAGCAGCCAAGAGCGGGAGGTCTACGAGCAGTACTTC.

This chain uses TRBV27 with TRBJ2-7; the match to TRBD2 covers 9 bases. Germline V gene lookup returns CDR1 MNHEY and CDR2 SMNVEV (reference sequence). The CDR3 has 15 amino acids. Trimming at V came to 2 bases and at J to 5 bases, leaving 7 bases not matched to a gene. CDR3 loop: CASSLTAGGVNEQYF. CDR3 coding DNA: TGTGCCAGCAGTTTAACAGCGGGAGGAGTCAACGAGCAGTACTTC.

This clone was recorded once. The chain uses TRBV4-1 and TRBJ2-7, with 7 positions matching TRBD1. CDR3 length: 15 amino acids. V shed 0 bases and J 7 bases; nucleotides not matched to a gene: 9. Germline values: CDR1 MGHRA, CDR2 YSYEKL. The CDR3: CASSQDRVPRGEQYF. The CDR3 DNA sequence: TGCGCCAGCAGCCAAGACAGGGTCCCCAGGGGGGAGCAGTACTTC.

This rearrangement joins TRBV27 to TRBJ2-7; perhaps TRBD2 as D (6 bases). The CDR3 consists of 15 residues. The ends were cut back, 2 bases at V and 2 bases at J, with 13 bases in the middle. Germline-derived CDR1 and CDR2 are MNHEY and SMNVEV (reference sequence). CDR3 DNA: TGTGCCAGCAGTTTAGTAAGGGGAGGACCCTACGAGCAGTACTTC. It specifies CASSLVRGGPYEQYF.

The chain is built from TRBV28 and TRBJ1-1; TRBD1 matches at 8 bases. The CDR3 has 14 residues. With 2 bases clipped from V and 6 bases from J, the junction kept 5 bases outside the gene matches. In germline, CDR1 is MDHEN, CDR2 SYDVKM. The CDR3 sequence is CASSLIQGVAEAFF. In DNA, the CDR3 is TGTGCCAGCAGTTTAATACAGGGGGTTGCTGAAGCTTTCTTT. Full variable domain (rest looked up from reference TRBV28 and TRBJ1-1): DVKVTQSSRYLVKRTGEKVFLECVQDMDHENMFWYRQDPGLGLRLIYFSYDVKMKEKGDIPEGYSVSREKKERFSLILESASTNQTSMYLCASSLIQGVAEAFFGQGTRLTVV.

Only a few counts were recorded for this clone. This chain uses TRBV4-3 with TRBJ1-5; D is ambiguous. The CDR3 is made up of 15 amino acids. V dropped 2 bases and J dropped 7 bases, with 15 bases sitting between them. CDR1 and CDR2 (germline): LGHNA, YSLEER. CDR3 protein: CASSQTREGWQPQHF. In DNA form, the CDR3 reads TGCGCCAGCAGCCAAACCCGGGAGGGCTGGCAGCCCCAGCATTTT.

J is TRBJ1-4 and V is TRBV11-2, with no clear D. Germline loops: CDR1 SGHAT, CDR2 FQNNGV. The CDR3 consists of 15 residues. The V and J ends lost 5 bases and 5 bases respectively, with 15 bases between them. CDR3 in amino acids: CASSPPGKGNEKLFF. The CDR3 bases are TGTGCCAGCAGCCCTCCGGGGAAGGGAAATGAAAAACTGTTTTTT.

The chain uses TRBV27 and TRBJ2-2; D possibly corresponds to TRBD2 (6 bases). V was shortened by 3 bases and J by 8 bases, with 22 bases between the two germline ends. Germline-derived CDR1 and CDR2 are MNHEY and SMNVEV (reference sequence). The CDR3 runs to 17 residues. The CDR3 reads CASSLVSRGLSRGELFF. In nucleotides, the CDR3 is TGTGCCAGCAGTTTGGTATCGAGGGGACTCAGTAGGGGGGAGCTGTTTTTT.

The chain couples TRBV27 to TRBJ2-7, with 10 bases matching TRBD1. The ends lost 5 bases at V and 2 bases at J; junction bases unmatched: 6. Germline loops: CDR1 MNHEY, CDR2 SMNVEV (reference sequence). CDR3 size: 15 residues. CDR3 bases: TGTGCCAGCAGTGCGACGGGACAGGGGACCTACGAGCAGTACTTC. Translating it yields CASSATGQGTYEQYF.

The chain joins TRBV18 to TRBJ2-7, with D tentatively TRBD1 or TRBD2 (5 bases each). V was shortened by 5 bases and J by 6 bases, with 11 bases between the two germline ends. Germline V CDR1 and CDR2: KGHSH, LQKENI. This CDR3 has 12 residues. The CDR3 loop reads CASSNRDREQYF. As DNA, the CDR3 is TGTGCCAGCTCAAACCGGGACCGCGAGCAGTACTTC.

V and J are TRBV28 and TRBJ1-3; no clear D gene. Between the trimmed V and J ends, which lost 2 bases and 0 bases, there was a span of 8 bases. The CDR3 sequence is 15 residues long. Germline V gene data show CDR1 as MDHEN and CDR2 as SYDVKM. Here the CDR3 reads CASSLTPSSGNTIYF. The CDR3 DNA follows: TGTGCCAGCAGTTTAACTCCAAGCTCTGGAAACACCATATATTTT.

The J gene is TRBJ2-3, the V gene TRBV11-2; D uncertain. The CDR3 has 13 residues. Germline CDR1 and CDR2: SGHAT and FQNNGV. Between the trimmed V and J ends, which lost 5 bases and 2 bases, there was a span of 8 bases. CDR3 nucleotide sequence: TGTGCCAGCAGCCCAGATAACACAGATACGCAGTATTTT. This codes for CASSPDNTDTQYF.

The chain is built from TRBV14 and TRBJ2-7; 7 positions match TRBD2. The CDR3 runs to 14 residues. Germline CDR1 SGHDN, CDR2 FVKESK. With V trimmed by 4 bases and J by 2 bases, 5 bases remained unmatched. CDR3 region: CASSRSGETYEQYF. CDR3 bases: TGTGCCAGCAGCCGAAGCGGGGAAACCTACGAGCAGTACTTC.

V and J are TRBV19 and TRBJ1-1; 8 nucleotides line up with TRBD1. The CDR3 spans 13 residues. The V gene end was trimmed by 7 bases and the J gene end by 7 bases; junction bases not matched to a gene: 8. Germline V gene sequence: CDR1 LNHDA, CDR2 SQIVND (reference sequence). The CDR3 here is CASNLDRGREAFF. Here the CDR3 DNA reads TGTGCCAGTAACCTAGACAGGGGTCGTGAAGCTTTCTTT.

J is TRBJ1-5 and V is TRBV18, with a weak D call TRBD1 (6 bases). CDR3 size: 18 residues. The V gene's germline CDR1 is KGHSH and CDR2 LQKENI. Trimming stripped 0 bases from V and 6 bases from J, with 21 bases between. The CDR3, as DNA: TGTGCCAGCTCACCACCTCTAAACCGGGACATCTTCCCTCAGCCCCAGCATTTT. Protein sequence: CASSPPLNRDIFPQPQHF.

The rearrangement joins TRBV28 to TRBJ1-6; D is unclear. Trimming cost V 2 bases and J 9 bases, with 2 bases left between them. The CDR3 is 11 residues long. The germline V gene has CDR1 MDHEN and CDR2 SYDVKM. CDR3 residues: CASSLSSPLHF. The CDR3 DNA is TGTGCCAGCAGTTTAAGTTCACCCCTCCACTTT.

The rearrangement uses TRBV15 and TRBJ2-3; D ambiguous. The CDR3 contains 16 residues. The germline V gene has CDR1 LNHNV and CDR2 YYDKDF (reference sequence). Trimming cost V 5 bases and J 0 bases, with 15 bases left between them. The CDR3 DNA reads as TGTGCCACCAGCCCCTATTCCCGTGCTAGCACAGATACGCAGTATTTT. Protein product: CATSPYSRASTDTQYF.

The rearrangement links TRBV6-9 to TRBJ2-7; perhaps D is TRBD1 or TRBD2 (5 bases each). Germline V gene lookup returns CDR1 MNHGY and CDR2 SVAAGI. V was cut by 3 bases and J by 6 bases, with 12 bases left in between. The CDR3 is made up of 13 amino acids. CDR3 residues: CASSYSWDGEQYF. CDR3 coding DNA: TGTGCCAGCAGTTACTCGTGGGACGGCGAGCAGTACTTC.